This T cell receptor (beta chain) came from a study of blood T cell repertoires in COVID-19. Study in general: Nucleic acid was either cDNA or gDNA, and it came from T cells, B-cell-depleted T cells, or PBMCs.

This clone came up a few times. Repertoires were generated with immunoSEQ multiplex PCR, while TCRdb's copy carries only in-frame clones and drops some. The data hold 130,000 or so clones, with roughly four fifths observed a single time. This CDR3 contains 15 residues. Per the germline V gene, CDR1 is SEHNR and CDR2 is FQNEAQ (reference sequence). The ends were cut back, 0 bases at V and 5 bases at J, with 14 bases in the middle. The material sequenced was peripheral blood. The V call is TRBV7-9, the J call TRBJ2-7; the D gene is possibly TRBD1 (6 bases). The source is a human donor in a cohort sampled during active COVID-19. The CDR3 here is CASSLAGTMHHEQYF. The CDR3 region has the DNA TGTGCCAGCAGCTTAGCCGGGACAATGCACCACGAGCAGTACTTC.